What follows are 7 T cell receptor beta chains derived from one specimen sequenced in a study of T cell repertoires in cytomegalovirus infection. TCRdb itself ran the reads through MiXCR, one entry per CDR3 protein. This table has 650,000 to 900,000 distinct CDR3 sequences, 30% to 35% appearing once. These TCRs are of unknown antigen specificity. Sequencing was performed on cultured CD8+ T cells from PBMCs, taken from culture after CMV antigen stimulation. These receptors all stem from a human donor in good health (CMV status not recorded). Some clones in this sample may be carry-over from other donors' samples.

This clonotype was picked up one time. V is TRBV9 and J is TRBJ2-1; D call uncertain. This CDR3 comprises 15 residues. The ends were cut back, 4 bases at V and 0 bases at J, with 11 bases in the middle. Germline assignment: CDR1 SGDLS and CDR2 YYNGEE. CDR3 nucleotides: TGTGCCAGCAGCCCAAGTCAGAGCTCCTACAATGAGCAGTTCTTC. It is translated as CASSPSQSSYNEQFF.

At least ten counts were recorded for this clonotype. V usage is TRBV6-2 or TRBV6-3 and J usage is TRBJ1-2, with D uncertain. The CDR3 contains 12 residues. V lost 7 bases to trimming and J lost 4 bases, with 10 bases between them. Per germline, CDR1 MNHEY and CDR2 SVGEGT. Here the CDR3 DNA reads TGTGCCAGCACCCTGACGGGCTATGGCTACACCTTC. This gives the protein CASTLTGYGYTF.

This clonotype has only a few counts. The CDR3 protein is CASSLGVALYNEQFF. The CDR3 DNA reads as TGTGCCAGCAGCTTAGGAGTAGCGCTGTACAATGAGCAGTTCTTC. V gene TRBV7-2 combines with J gene TRBJ2-1, with a tentative D call TRBD2 (5 bases). Per the germline V gene, CDR1 is SGHTA and CDR2 is FQGNSA. V lost 1 base, J lost 4 bases, and 11 bases lay in between. This CDR3 has 15 residues.

The chain recombines TRBV9 with TRBJ2-6; 8 bases agree with TRBD1. The CDR3 is 18 amino acids. Losses at the gene ends were 2 bases for V and 1 base for J; bases not matched to a gene: 8. Germline V lookup: CDR1 SGDLS, CDR2 YYNGEE. CDR3 sequence: CASSVPGRGLSGANVLTF. Here the CDR3 DNA reads TGTGCCAGCAGCGTCCCGGGCAGGGGGCTATCTGGGGCCAACGTCCTGACTTTC.

This clonotype was observed at least ten times. V usage is TRBV7-6 and J usage is TRBJ2-7; 7 nucleotides line up with TRBD2. The CDR3 covers 14 residues. The junction had 9 bases not matched to a gene; V was cut back by 5 bases and J by 5 bases. The germline CDR1 and CDR2 sequences are SGHVS and FNYEAQ. CDR3 region: CASSPIAGPDEQYV. In DNA form, the CDR3 reads TGTGCCAGCAGCCCTATAGCGGGCCCTGACGAGCAGTACGTC.

The V and J genes are TRBV2 and TRBJ1-4; TRBD1 is a possible D gene (6 bases). The germline CDR1 and CDR2 sequences are SNHLY and FYNNEI. V was cut by 1 base and J by 8 bases, with 17 bases left in between. The CDR3 has 16 residues. The CDR3: CASSEGGGAGGEKLFF. Written as DNA, the CDR3 is TGTGCCAGCAGTGAAGGGGGGGGGGCCGGCGGGGAAAAACTGTTTTTT. Variable domain in full (rest from reference TRBV2 and TRBJ1-4): EPEVTQTPSHQVTQMGQEVILRCVPISNHLYFYWYRQILGQKVEFLVSFYNNEISEKSEIFDDQFSVERPDGSNFTLKIRSTKLEDSAMYFCASSEGGGAGGEKLFFGSGTQLSVL.

The chain has TRBV11-2 and TRBJ2-7; D not resolved. Germline V gene lookup returns CDR1 SGHAT and CDR2 FQNNGV. The CDR3 is 14 amino acids. V dropped 3 bases and J dropped 3 bases, with 12 bases sitting between them. The CDR3 DNA is TGTGCCAGCAGCTTGTGGCAGCAGAGCTACGAGCAGTACTTC. Protein sequence: CASSLWQQSYEQYF.